This entry lists 16 T cell receptor beta chains sequenced from one sample in a study of blood T cell repertoires in COVID-19. Assay used: immunoSEQ multiplex PCR; TCRdb lists only in-frame clones, some missing. The sample lists 60,000 or so clones; about 88% were seen once. Sequencing used peripheral blood. Every receptor here comes from a woman in her seventies with active COVID-19.

The rearrangement uses TRBV28 and TRBJ2-5; D perhaps matches TRBD1 (6 bases). Germline lookup yields CDR1 MDHEN and CDR2 SYDVKM. V was clipped by 11 bases and J by 3 bases, with 19 bases between them. This CDR3 contains 14 residues. CDR3 nucleotides: TGTGCCGGCCCCGAGCTACGGACAGAAGAGACCCAGTACTTC. Encoded protein: CAGPELRTEETQYF.

V gene TRBV12-5 combines with J gene TRBJ2-1; 9 positions agree with TRBD1. The CDR3 totals 17 residues. The junction had 14 bases not matched to a gene; V was cut back by 3 bases and J by 8 bases. Germline V CDR1 and CDR2: LGHNT, FRNRAP. In DNA, the CDR3 is TGTGCTAGTGGTTTAGCGACTCCGGGACAGGGCGTGTATGAGCAGTTCTTC. It encodes CASGLATPGQGVYEQFF.

CDR3 sequence: CASSLVGGRKNTEAFF. CDR3 nucleotide sequence: TGTGCCAGCAGCTTAGTCGGGGGACGGAAGAACACTGAAGCTTTCTTT. This chain uses TRBV7-9 with TRBJ1-1, with D perhaps TRBD1 (5 bases). This CDR3 contains 16 residues. Trimming took 1 base from V and 1 from J, leaving 13 bases between them. CDR1 SEHNR and CDR2 FQNEAQ come from the germline V gene (reference sequence).

The chain couples TRBV19 to TRBJ2-3, with TRBD2 as a possible D gene (5 bases). The CDR3 spans 13 residues. Between the trimmed V and J ends, which lost 0 bases and 4 bases, there was a span of 5 bases. Germline CDR1 and CDR2: LNHDA and SQIVND (reference sequence). The CDR3 nucleotides read TGTGCCAGTAGTATAGAGGGAGCAGATACGCAGTATTTT. Translating gives CASSIEGADTQYF.

V and J are TRBV7-2 and TRBJ1-1, with TRBD1 as a possible D gene (6 bases). CDR3 size: 15 residues. Germline loops: CDR1 SGHTA, CDR2 FQGNSA. The germline V and J ends were trimmed by 1 base and 1 base, with 10 bases remaining between them. The CDR3 DNA sequence: TGTGCCAGCAGCTTAGTGGGGGGGGCGAACACTGAAGCTTTCTTT. Its translation is CASSLVGGANTEAFF.

CDR3 nucleotide sequence: TGTGCCAGCAGCTTAACCTCTAGCGGGAGGTGGCAAGAGACCCAGTACTTC. It codes for CASSLTSSGRWQETQYF. V is TRBV7-9 and J is TRBJ2-5; 11 positions match TRBD2. Trimming at V came to 2 bases and at J to 2 bases, leaving 7 bases not matched to a gene. CDR1 is SEHNR, CDR2 FQNEAQ, per germline (reference sequence). This CDR3 is built from 17 residues.

The J gene is TRBJ2-7, the V gene TRBV13; TRBD2 matches at 7 bases. Germline V gene data show CDR1 as PRHDT and CDR2 as FYEKMQ (reference sequence). The CDR3 runs to 13 residues. Losses at the gene ends were 4 bases for V and 3 bases for J; bases not matched to a gene: 3. The CDR3 reads CASSSGTNYEQYF. In nucleotides, the CDR3 is TGTGCCAGCAGCTCCGGGACTAACTACGAGCAGTACTTC.

This chain links TRBV2 with TRBJ2-7; the match to TRBD2 covers 7 bases. CDR3 length equals 12 residues. Germline loops: CDR1 SNHLY, CDR2 FYNNEI. The DNA for the CDR3 is TGTGCTACCAGCGGGACTACCTACGAGCAGTACTTC. This sequence encodes CATSGTTYEQYF.

This chain links TRBV6-5 with TRBJ2-7; D not certain. Trimming pared 2 bases from V and 7 bases from J, leaving 9 bases between. There are 12 residues in the CDR3. Germline V gene sequence: CDR1 MNHEY, CDR2 SVGAGI. CDR3 protein: CASSYPPEEQYF. In nucleotides, the CDR3 is TGTGCCAGCAGTTACCCCCCTGAGGAGCAGTACTTC.

The CDR3, as DNA: TGTGCCAGCAGCGTAGGGCGGGCGTCCAATGAGCAGTTCTTC. It encodes CASSVGRASNEQFF. The chain uses TRBV9 and TRBJ2-1; maybe TRBD2 (5 bases). With 0 bases removed from V and 6 bases from J, the gap between germline ends came to 10 bases. CDR1 and CDR2 from the germline V gene are SGDLS and YYNGEE. The CDR3 runs to 14 residues.

V usage is TRBV9 and J usage is TRBJ2-1; 7 bases are shared with TRBD2. This CDR3 is 15 amino acids long. V lost 0 bases and J lost 2; bases outside the gene matches: 2. Germline V CDR1 and CDR2: SGDLS, YYNGEE. CDR3 nucleotide sequence: TGTGCCAGCAGCGTAGACGGGAGGACCTACAATGAGCAGTTCTTC. It encodes CASSVDGRTYNEQFF.

This clone was observed a few times. J is TRBJ1-6 and V is TRBV30, with D possibly being TRBD1 (5 bases). The CDR3 runs 15 residues. V dropped 0 bases and J dropped 4 bases, with 10 bases sitting between them. Germline CDR1 reads GTSNPN; CDR2 reads SVGIG (reference sequence). The CDR3 DNA sequence: TGTGCCTGGAGTGTACGGGGGTGGTATAATTCACCCCTCCACTTT. Translation gives CAWSVRGWYNSPLHF.

The rearrangement joins TRBV5-1 to TRBJ2-1; 7 positions agree with TRBD2. This CDR3 spans 19 amino acids. The V gene's germline CDR1 is SGHRS and CDR2 YFSETQ. V shed 0 bases and J 0 bases; nucleotides not matched to a gene: 12. The CDR3 here is CASSLELAGAASSYNEQFF. CDR3 DNA sequence: TGCGCCAGCAGCTTGGAATTGGCGGGAGCGGCCAGCTCCTACAATGAGCAGTTCTTC.

V is TRBV4-1 and J is TRBJ2-7; possibly TRBD1 for D (5 bases). Germline V CDR1 and CDR2: MGHRA, YSYEKL. V was cut by 4 bases and J by 2 bases, with 24 bases left in between. CDR3 size: 18 residues. The CDR3 loop is CASSRKASSQVGAYEQYF. In nucleotides, the CDR3 is TGCGCCAGCAGCCGAAAAGCCTCCTCACAAGTAGGGGCCTACGAGCAGTACTTC.

A single count supports this clone. This chain uses TRBV5-6 with TRBJ2-5; 11 positions match TRBD1. The length of the CDR3 is 15 residues. Looked up from germline, CDR1 is SGHDT and CDR2 is YYEEEE. Trimming at V came to 4 bases and at J to 5 bases, leaving 7 bases not matched to a gene. The CDR3 loop is CASSLDRGRGETQYF. The DNA for the CDR3 is TGTGCCAGCAGCCTGGACAGGGGGCGTGGGGAGACCCAGTACTTC. The full variable domain, its missing parts supplied by reference TRBV5-6 and TRBJ2-5, is DAGVTQSPTHLIKTRGQQVTLRCSPKSGHDTVSWYQQALGQGPQFIFQYYEEEERQRGNFPDRFSGHQFPNYSSELNVNALLLGDSALYLCASSLDRGRGETQYFGPGTRLLVL.

The chain uses TRBV6-6 and TRBJ2-1; 11 nucleotides align to TRBD2. The V and J ends lost 10 bases and 9 bases, in that order; junction bases with no gene match: 8. The CDR3 is 13 amino acids. The V gene's germline CDR1 is MNHNY and CDR2 SVGAGI (reference sequence). CDR3 residues: CATGTSGYGEQFF. CDR3 DNA: TGTGCCACCGGGACTAGCGGTTACGGTGAGCAGTTCTTC.